This entry lists 2 T cell receptor beta chains sequenced from one sample in a study of regulatory T cells. Whole-study results and caveats: Hydrophobic residues at CDR3 positions 6 and 7 were enriched in conventional CD4+ T cells of CD3G-deficient patients.

These TCRs' antigens remain unknown. Amplification used 52 TRBV primers and 13 TRBJ primers. Only in-frame clones appear in the TCRdb table, and some are missing; sequencing was by immunoSEQ multiplex PCR. The data hold about 23,000 clones, with nearly 90% observed a single time. Sequencing was carried out using conventional CD4+ T cells sorted from blood. Receptor source: a child under 18 with CD3G deficiency.

The CDR3, as DNA: TGTGCCAGCAGCCGACTAGCGGAGGGCTACGAGCAGTACTTC. Translation: CASSRLAEGYEQYF. This chain uses TRBV7-8 with TRBJ2-7; 9 nucleotides align to TRBD2. The CDR3 is 14 residues long. V dropped 5 bases and J dropped 3; count of bases not matched to a gene: 5. The germline V gene has CDR1 SGHVS and CDR2 FQNEAQ.

J is TRBJ2-6 and V is TRBV6-1, with D uncertain. Per the germline V gene, CDR1 is MNHNS and CDR2 is SASEGT. The CDR3 runs to 15 residues. V dropped 6 bases and J dropped 2 bases, with 11 bases sitting between them. DNA of the CDR3: TGTGCCAGCAGGGGTTGGACGCCTGGGGCCAACGTCCTGACTTTC. It yields the protein CASRGWTPGANVLTF.